The present T cell receptor beta chain was sequenced within a study of blood T cells in healthy people across ages. CDR1 MNHNY and CDR2 SVGAGI come from the germline V gene (reference sequence). This CDR3 spans 17 amino acids. Whole-study findings and limits: Because sorting was not performed, PBMCs prevented conclusive naive versus antigen-experienced comparison.

With respect to this clonotype: Its antigen is not identified.

A second PCR, run for roughly 7 to 11 cycles, used a sample-barcoded 5' primer plus a J-beta primer mix. TCRdb analysed the 5' RACE reads with MiXCR anew, one entry per CDR3 protein. The sample holds fewer than 950,000 distinct CDR3 sequences, around half seen once. This TCR derives from a man older than 75 in good health. Sequencing was carried out using blood. This rearrangement joins TRBV6-6 to TRBJ2-4; 11 bases are a match to TRBD1. The end of the DNA fits TRBJ2-7 better, so the J call may be wrong. The CDR3 coding sequence is TGTGCCAGCAGCCGCAGGCCGGGACAGGGGGATCCCTACGAGCAGTACTTC. Its translation is CASSRRPGQGDPYEQYF.